Included here is one TCR beta chain sequence, with context. This record belongs to a study of OX40 agonist ivuxolimab in advanced cancers. The V and J ends lost 0 bases and 8 bases, in that order; junction bases with no gene match: 6. CDR1 and CDR2 (germline): GTSNPN, SVGIG (reference sequence). CDR3 length: 13 amino acids. The data were produced by immunoSEQ multiplex PCR, yet TCRdb's version contains in-frame clones alone and is incomplete. This sample carries 60,000 or so clones, 84% of them seen once, and the ten largest clones take around 25%. The sample here was CD4+ or CD8+ T cells sorted from blood, taken in a trial of the OX40 agonist ivuxolimab. The sequence was obtained from an adult with an advanced solid tumor such as melanoma, head and neck, liver or kidney cancer. The chain recombines TRBV30 with TRBJ2-5, with 7 positions matching TRBD2. CDR3 nucleotides: TGTGCCTGGAGTGTAGCCAGCGGGGTCACCCAGTACTTC. This encodes CAWSVASGVTQYF.